What follows are 22 T cell receptor beta chains derived from one specimen sequenced in a study of blood T cells in healthy people across ages. The authors ran a second PCR of about 7 to 12 cycles using a sample-barcoded 5' primer and a J-beta primer mix. TCRdb called the 5' RACE reads again in MiXCR, with one record for every CDR3 protein. The table has about 1.8 million distinct CDR3 sequences, about 50% seen once. Sequencing input: blood. These receptors all stem from a woman between 40 and 50 years old in good health.

The chain carries TRBV2 and TRBJ2-7; D may match TRBD1 or TRBD2 (5 bases each). Near its end, the DNA agrees better with TRBJ2-4, so the J call may be wrong. Germline V CDR1 and CDR2: SNHLY, FYNNEI. This CDR3 is built from 13 residues. DNA of the CDR3: TGTGCCAGCACCCAACGAGGGGCTGGCATTCAGTACTTC. It translates to CASTQRGAGIQYF.

The chain has TRBV28 and TRBJ2-5; perhaps TRBD1 as D (6 bases). CDR3 length equals 14 residues. The V gene lost 6 bases and the J gene lost 5 bases, with 16 bases spanning the gap. Germline-derived CDR1 and CDR2 are MDHEN and SYDVKM. CDR3 in DNA: TGTGCCAGCAGCAACAGGGCCATAAGTGAGACCCAGTACTTC. The encoded protein is CASSNRAISETQYF.

The J gene is TRBJ2-1, the V gene TRBV4-3, with TRBD2 matching over 9 bases. V shed 1 base, J shed 7 bases, and the junction held 5 bases outside the gene matches. The CDR3 is 15 amino acids. CDR1 and CDR2 (germline): LGHNA, YSLEER. Here the CDR3 reads CASSQVIAGANEQFF. The CDR3 DNA reads as TGCGCCAGCAGCCAAGTAATAGCGGGGGCTAATGAGCAGTTCTTC.

As to this clonotype: An end of the junction does not agree with germline; a read error may underlie this. V is TRBV10-3 and J is TRBJ2-6; D perhaps matches TRBD1 (6 bases). CDR3 length: 15 amino acids. From germline, CDR1 is ENHRY and CDR2 SYGVKD. The DNA of the CDR3 is TGTGCCATCGGAAACAGGGACACTGGGACCAACGTCCTGACTTTC. This gives the protein CAIGNRDTGTNVLTF.

This chain joins TRBV7-9 and TRBJ2-1; 8 positions agree with TRBD1. V was pared by 5 bases and J by 7 bases, with 7 bases of the junction left unmatched. Germline CDR1 SEHNR, CDR2 FQNEAQ (reference sequence). CDR3 length: 14 amino acids. The CDR3 DNA reads as TGTGCCAGCAGCCCGTGGACAGGGAGGAATGAGCAGTTCTTC. It codes for CASSPWTGRNEQFF.

V is TRBV5-1 and J is TRBJ2-3, with 13 bases lining up with TRBD2. CDR3 length equals 16 residues. Losses at the gene ends were 3 bases for V and 6 bases for J; bases not matched to a gene: 7. Germline values: CDR1 SGHRS, CDR2 YFSETQ. DNA for the CDR3: TGCGCCAGCAGCTCGACGACTAGCGGGGGGCGGGATACGCAGTATTTT. Residues: CASSSTTSGGRDTQYF.

This sequence joins TRBV20-1 and TRBJ1-2; 7 bases map to TRBD1. With V trimmed by 1 base and J by 6 bases, 5 bases remained unmatched. This CDR3 contains 13 residues. CDR1 and CDR2 from the germline V gene are DFQATT and SNEGSKA (reference sequence). Written as DNA, the CDR3 is TGCAGTGCTAGAGCAGACAGGGATGATGGCTACACCTTC. It specifies CSARADRDDGYTF.

The CDR3 loop is CSAFRALGGPVDEQYF. DNA for the CDR3: TGCAGTGCCTTTAGAGCGCTGGGGGGGCCAGTAGACGAGCAGTACTTC. The chain is built from TRBV20-1 and TRBJ2-7, with D possibly TRBD2 on 7 matching bases. CDR1 and CDR2 (germline): DFQATT, SNEGSKA (reference sequence). V was trimmed by 6 bases and J by 5 bases, leaving 26 bases between them. This CDR3 is 16 amino acids long.

This clonotype was counted a few times. Here the CDR3 reads CASSQADRGNTDTQYF. In DNA, the CDR3 is TGCGCCAGCAGCCAGGCTGACAGGGGGAACACAGATACGCAGTATTTT. V and J are TRBV4-3 and TRBJ2-3; 9 bases map to TRBD1. The CDR3 sequence is 16 residues long. J gave up 2 bases and V 3 bases, and 6 bases lay outside the gene matches. Germline-derived CDR1 and CDR2 are LGHNA and YSLEER.

This clonotype was detected only a few times. The rearrangement joins TRBV9 to TRBJ2-1, with TRBD2 as a possible D gene (6 bases). Looked up from germline, CDR1 is SGDLS and CDR2 is YYNGEE. V lost 3 bases, J lost 8 bases, and 9 bases lay in between. The CDR3 extends over 12 amino acids. The CDR3 is CASSGTKDEQFF. The CDR3, as DNA: TGTGCCAGCAGCGGGACTAAGGATGAGCAGTTCTTC. Full variable domain (outside the CDR3, taken from reference TRBV9 and TRBJ2-1): DSGVTQTPKHLITATGQRVTLRCSPRSGDLSVYWYQQSLDQGLQFLIQYYNGEERAKGNILERFSAQQFPDLHSELNLSSLELGDSALYFCASSGTKDEQFFGPGTRLTVL.

This rearrangement joins TRBV5-1 to TRBJ1-3; no reliable D call. Germline CDR1 SGHRS, CDR2 YFSETQ. V lost 0 bases, J lost 0 bases, and 10 bases lay in between. This CDR3 comprises 16 residues. CDR3: CASSLAQAFSGNTIYF. In nucleotides, the CDR3 is TGCGCCAGCAGCTTGGCGCAGGCCTTCTCTGGAAACACCATATATTTT. The full variable domain, completed using reference TRBV5-1 and TRBJ1-3, is KAGVTQTPRYLIKTRGQQVTLSCSPISGHRSVSWYQQTPGQGLQFLFEYFSETQRNKGNFPGRFSGRQFSNSRSEMNVSTLELGDSALYLCASSLAQAFSGNTIYFGEGSWLTVV.

A note on this clonotype: A junction end diverges from the germline sequence, so it may reflect a read error. The J gene is TRBJ2-1, the V gene TRBV7-3; the match to TRBD2 covers 8 bases. The CDR3 spans 17 residues. From germline, CDR1 is SGHTA and CDR2 FQGTGA. The CDR3, as DNA: TGTGCCAGCGGCTTAACACCCGGGGGGGGCTCCTACAATGAGCAGTTCTTC. It codes for CASGLTPGGGSYNEQFF.

The chain carries TRBV13 and TRBJ2-5, with no clear D. Matching the DNA end better, TRBJ2-7 makes the J call doubtful. The CDR3 is made up of 15 amino acids. The germline CDR1 and CDR2 sequences are PRHDT and FYEKMQ (reference sequence). For the CDR3, the DNA is TGTGCCAGCAGCTTAGGGTCAGACGGAACCTACGAGCAGTACTTC. Translation gives CASSLGSDGTYEQYF.

This clonotype has just one count. V gene TRBV6-5 combines with J gene TRBJ2-3, with TRBD1 matching 11 bases. This CDR3 is 15 amino acids long. Unmatched junction bases numbered 5, after V lost 5 bases and J lost 4 bases. CDR1 and CDR2 (germline): MNHEY, SVGAGI. CDR3 DNA: TGTGCCAGCAGTGGAGGACAGGGGGCATCAGATACGCAGTATTTT. This encodes CASSGGQGASDTQYF.

The genes are TRBV11-2 and TRBJ2-5; 9 bases are a match to TRBD2. Germline CDR1 reads SGHAT; CDR2 reads FQNNGV. The CDR3 spans 16 residues. The junction had 8 bases not matched to a gene; V was cut back by 2 bases and J by 4 bases. The CDR3 loop is CASSLSLAGLVETQYF. The CDR3 bases are TGTGCCAGCAGCTTAAGCCTAGCGGGGTTAGTAGAGACCCAGTACTTC.

The genes are TRBV7-9 and TRBJ2-1; D might be TRBD2 (6 bases). The CDR3 runs to 16 residues. Trimming stripped 5 bases from V and 2 bases from J, with 16 bases between. Germline V gene sequence: CDR1 SEHNR, CDR2 FQNEAQ (reference sequence). CDR3 loop: CASSARDLGTYNEQFF. The CDR3 nucleotides are TGTGCCAGCAGCGCCCGGGACTTAGGTACCTACAATGAGCAGTTCTTC.

The genes are TRBV6-2 or TRBV6-3 and TRBJ2-3, with 7 bases identical to TRBD2. Trimming removed 5 bases from V and 2 bases from J; junction bases left unmatched: 7. Germline CDR1 reads MNHEY; CDR2 reads SVGEGT. The CDR3 contains 15 residues. The CDR3 protein is CASSPSGAYTDTQYF. The CDR3 nucleotides are TGTGCCAGCAGTCCCAGCGGGGCCTACACAGATACGCAGTATTTT.

The chain has TRBV5-4 and TRBJ2-5, with D possibly matching TRBD1 (6 bases). V lost 5 bases and J 3 bases, leaving 14 bases between the germline ends. CDR3 length: 14 amino acids. Germline-derived CDR1 and CDR2 are SGHNT and YYREEE (reference sequence). The CDR3 DNA reads as TGTGCCAGCAGTTCCCCCCGGACAGAAGAGACCCAGTACTTC. Protein product: CASSSPRTEETQYF. Looking up the rest from reference TRBV5-4 and TRBJ2-5 gives the full variable domain: ETGVTQSPTHLIKTRGQQVTLRCSSQSGHNTVSWYQQALGQGPQFIFQYYREEENGRGNFPPRFSGLQFPNYSSELNVNALELDDSALYLCASSSPRTEETQYFGPGTRLLVL.

CDR3 in DNA: TGTGCCAGCAGTGGCCAGGGGGAATCACCCCTCCACTTT. Its translation is CASSGQGESPLHF. The chain links TRBV2 to TRBJ1-6; 7 bases are shared with TRBD1. This CDR3 is 13 amino acids long. V lost 4 bases, J lost 10 bases, and 4 bases stayed unmatched. The V gene's germline CDR1 is SNHLY and CDR2 FYNNEI.

This sequence joins TRBV20-1 and TRBJ1-5, with a tentative D call TRBD1 (5 bases). V lost 3 bases and J 0 bases, leaving 18 bases between the germline ends. Per germline, CDR1 DFQATT and CDR2 SNEGSKA (reference sequence). The CDR3 sequence is 17 residues long. The CDR3 here is CSARRRTGGDSNQPQHF. The CDR3 DNA sequence: TGCAGTGCTAGGCGTCGTACGGGGGGGGATAGCAATCAGCCCCAGCATTTT.

This clonotype was counted a few times. V and J are TRBV6-6 and TRBJ2-1; TRBD1 agrees at 12 bases. CDR3 length: 15 amino acids. CDR1 MNHNY and CDR2 SVGAGI come from the germline V gene (reference sequence). V gave up 6 bases and J gave up 9 bases; unmatched junction bases: 9. The CDR3 spells CASRQPGQGAFEQFF. For the CDR3, the DNA is TGTGCCAGCAGACAACCGGGACAGGGGGCTTTTGAGCAGTTCTTC.

This clonotype showed up just once. The gene calls are TRBV5-1 and TRBJ1-2, with 7 nucleotides matching TRBD1. Trimming removed 4 bases from V and 1 base from J; junction bases left unmatched: 4. CDR1 and CDR2 (germline): SGHRS, YFSETQ. This CDR3 contains 14 residues. The DNA of the CDR3 is TGCGCCAGCAGCGGGACAGCTGTTAACTATGGCTACACCTTC. It yields the protein CASSGTAVNYGYTF.